This record concerns one T cell receptor (beta chain) sequence. Antigen unknown. The source of the sample is a study of shared clonotypes between healthy human individuals. CDR3 length: 16 residues. Germline loops: CDR1 SGDLS, CDR2 YYNGEE. V lost 2 bases to trimming and J lost 4 bases; unmatched junction nucleotides: 9. Sequenced by immunoSEQ multiplex PCR; TCRdb stores in-frame clones only, minus some. The repertoire holds 2 million to 2.5 million clones, with roughly 92% as singletons. Recent acute infections and vaccinations were absent in the healthy HIV-negative adult donors. Study findings and constraints: Among several donors, roughly 5.4% of naive CD4 clonotypes were found in common. Sequencing depth was expected to influence donor clonotype sharing. Generation probabilities were higher for clonotypes shared across all four sorted-subset donors than for unshared ones.

The specimen was naive CD4+ T cells from PBMCs. This sample's subset: CD45RA+ positively selected. The V and J genes are TRBV9 and TRBJ2-5; 9 bases fit TRBD2. This receptor was taken from a man aged 18 to 30 in good health. Some clones in this sample may be carry-over from other donors' samples. DNA of the CDR3: TGTGCCAGCAGCGTCAGCGGGAGGCTATTGGGAGAGACCCAGTACTTC. Protein sequence: CASSVSGRLLGETQYF.